These 4 T cell receptor beta chains came from one sample sequenced in a study of cytotoxic CD8 clonotypes in ibrutinib-treated CLL. The protocol was immunoSEQ multiplex PCR, while the TCRdb copy is restricted to in-frame clones and leaves out a portion. The sample records 70,000 to 85,000 clones, around 80% being singletons. This sample comprised PBMCs, obtained at disease progression, from a patient treated with ibrutinib. The origin of the receptors is a human donor with chronic lymphocytic leukemia.

A remark on this clone: A single base separates this from a much larger clone, so it may be a read error. Other DNA sequences of this sample code for an identical CDR3. This sequence joins TRBV9 and TRBJ2-5; TRBD2 matches at 9 bases. The CDR3 runs 15 residues. Germline V lookup: CDR1 SGDLS, CDR2 YYNGEE. V shed 0 bases and J 4 bases; nucleotides not matched to a gene: 4. The CDR3 loop is CASSVDSGRGETQYF. The CDR3 region has the DNA TGTGCCAGCAGCGTAGATAGCGGGAGAGGAGAGACCCAGTACTTC.

The chain has TRBV11-2 and TRBJ2-3, with D maybe TRBD2 (6 bases). The V end lost 0 bases, the J end lost 1 base, and 14 bases lay between the germline ends. Germline values: CDR1 SGHAT, CDR2 FQNNGV. There are 17 residues in the CDR3. The CDR3 sequence is CASSLERVADRTDTQYF. Here the CDR3 DNA reads TGTGCCAGCAGCTTAGAAAGGGTAGCGGATCGCACAGATACGCAGTATTTT.

V usage is TRBV30 and J usage is TRBJ1-5; D is uncertain. V shed 2 bases and J shed 7 bases, with 12 bases lying between them. Germline loops: CDR1 GTSNPN, CDR2 SVGIG (reference sequence). This CDR3 is built from 13 residues. The DNA for the CDR3 is TGTGCCTGGAGTTGGACTTCTCAACAGCCCCAGCATTTT. This sequence encodes CAWSWTSQQPQHF. The complete variable domain, with remaining parts taken from reference TRBV30 and TRBJ1-5, reads SQTIHQWPATLVQPVGSPLSLECTVEGTSNPNLYWYRQAAGRGLQLLFYSVGIGQISSEVPQNLSASRPQDRQFILSSKKLLLSDSGFYLCAWSWTSQQPQHFGDGTRLSIL.

The V and J genes are TRBV4-2 and TRBJ2-5; 10 positions match TRBD2. V gave up 3 bases and J gave up 5 bases; unmatched junction bases: 9. The germline V gene has CDR1 LGHNA and CDR2 YNFKEQ. This CDR3 contains 16 residues. The CDR3 is CASSQRAGGLWETQYF. Here the CDR3 DNA reads TGTGCCAGCAGCCAGCGAGCGGGGGGGCTTTGGGAGACCCAGTACTTC.